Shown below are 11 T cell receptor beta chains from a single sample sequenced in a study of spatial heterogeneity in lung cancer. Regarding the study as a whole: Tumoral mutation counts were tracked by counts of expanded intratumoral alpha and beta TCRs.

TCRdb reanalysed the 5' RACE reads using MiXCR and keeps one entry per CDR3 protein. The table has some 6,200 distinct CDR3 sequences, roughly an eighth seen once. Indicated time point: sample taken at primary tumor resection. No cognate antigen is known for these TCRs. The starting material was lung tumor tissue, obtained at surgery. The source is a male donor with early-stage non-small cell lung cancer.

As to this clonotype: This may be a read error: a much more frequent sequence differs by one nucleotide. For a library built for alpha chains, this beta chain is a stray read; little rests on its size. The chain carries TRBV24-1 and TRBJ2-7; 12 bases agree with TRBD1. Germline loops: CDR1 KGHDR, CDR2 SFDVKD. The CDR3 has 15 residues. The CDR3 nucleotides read TGTGCCACCAGTGATCCGGGACAGGGGGCCTACGAGCTGTACTTC. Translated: CATSDPGQGAYELYF.

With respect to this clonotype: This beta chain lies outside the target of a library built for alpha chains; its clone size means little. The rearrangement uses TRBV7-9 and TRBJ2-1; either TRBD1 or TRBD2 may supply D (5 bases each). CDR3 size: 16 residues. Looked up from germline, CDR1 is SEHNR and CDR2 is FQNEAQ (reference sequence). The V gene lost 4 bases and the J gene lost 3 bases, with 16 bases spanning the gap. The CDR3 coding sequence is TGTGCCAGCAGCTATGGGACCACTACCTACTACAATGAGCAGTTCTTC. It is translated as CASSYGTTTYYNEQFF.

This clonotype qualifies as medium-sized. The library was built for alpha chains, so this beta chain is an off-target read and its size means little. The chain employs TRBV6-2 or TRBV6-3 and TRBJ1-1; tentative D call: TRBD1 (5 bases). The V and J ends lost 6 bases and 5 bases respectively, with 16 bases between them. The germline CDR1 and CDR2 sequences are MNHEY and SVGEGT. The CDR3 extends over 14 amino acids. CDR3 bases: TGTGCCAGCAGCGTCATCCACGGGGCGACTGAAGCTTTCTTT. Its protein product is CASSVIHGATEAFF.

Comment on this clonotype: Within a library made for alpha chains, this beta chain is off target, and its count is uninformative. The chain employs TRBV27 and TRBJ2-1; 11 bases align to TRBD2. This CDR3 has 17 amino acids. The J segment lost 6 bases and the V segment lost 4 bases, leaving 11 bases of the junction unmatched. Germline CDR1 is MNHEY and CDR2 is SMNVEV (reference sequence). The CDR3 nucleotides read TGTGCCAGCAGTTCAACACTTGGACTAGCGGGCCCCAATGAGCAGTTCTTC. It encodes CASSSTLGLAGPNEQFF.

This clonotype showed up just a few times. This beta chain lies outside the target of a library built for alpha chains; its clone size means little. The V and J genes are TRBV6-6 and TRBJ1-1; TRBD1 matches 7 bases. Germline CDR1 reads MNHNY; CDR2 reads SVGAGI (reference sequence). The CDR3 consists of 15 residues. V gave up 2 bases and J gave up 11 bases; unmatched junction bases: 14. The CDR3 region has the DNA TGTGCCAGCAGTTACGGCTTTAGGGGGCCTCACGGGGCTTTCTTT. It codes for CASSYGFRGPHGAFF.

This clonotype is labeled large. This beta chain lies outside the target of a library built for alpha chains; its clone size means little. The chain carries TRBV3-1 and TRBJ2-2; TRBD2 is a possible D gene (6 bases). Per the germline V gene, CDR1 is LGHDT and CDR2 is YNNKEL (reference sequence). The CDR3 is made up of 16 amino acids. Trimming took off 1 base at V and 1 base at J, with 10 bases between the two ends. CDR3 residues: CASSQGAGQNTGELFF. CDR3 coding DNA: TGTGCCAGCAGCCAAGGGGCGGGGCAGAACACCGGGGAGCTGTTTTTT.

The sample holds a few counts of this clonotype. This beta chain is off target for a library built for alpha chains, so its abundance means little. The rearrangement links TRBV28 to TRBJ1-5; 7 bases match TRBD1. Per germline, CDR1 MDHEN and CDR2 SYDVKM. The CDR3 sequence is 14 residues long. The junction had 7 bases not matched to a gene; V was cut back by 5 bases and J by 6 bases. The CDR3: CASSPTGKSQPQHF. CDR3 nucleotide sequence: TGTGCCAGCAGTCCGACAGGGAAGAGTCAGCCCCAGCATTTT.

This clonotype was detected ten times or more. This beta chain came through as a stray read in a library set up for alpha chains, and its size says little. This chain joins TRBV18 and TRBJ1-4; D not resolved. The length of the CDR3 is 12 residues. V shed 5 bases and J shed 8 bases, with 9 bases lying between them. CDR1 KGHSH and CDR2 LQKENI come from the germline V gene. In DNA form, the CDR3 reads TGTGCCAGCTCAGGGAACAACGAAAAACTGTTTTTT. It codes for CASSGNNEKLFF.

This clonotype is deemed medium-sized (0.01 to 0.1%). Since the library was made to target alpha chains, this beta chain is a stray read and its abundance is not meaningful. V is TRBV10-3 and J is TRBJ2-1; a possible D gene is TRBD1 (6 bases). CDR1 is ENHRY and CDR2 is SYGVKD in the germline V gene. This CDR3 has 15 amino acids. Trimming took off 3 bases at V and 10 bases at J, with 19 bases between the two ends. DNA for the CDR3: TGTGCCATCAGTGACCCCCTCAGGACAGTCAACGAGCAGTTCTTC. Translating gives CAISDPLRTVNEQFF.

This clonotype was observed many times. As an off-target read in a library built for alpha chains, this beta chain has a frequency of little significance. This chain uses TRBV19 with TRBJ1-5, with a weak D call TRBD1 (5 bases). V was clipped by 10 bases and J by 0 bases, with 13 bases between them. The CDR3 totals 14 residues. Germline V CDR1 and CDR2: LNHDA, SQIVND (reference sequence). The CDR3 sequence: CATRRTTSNQPQHF. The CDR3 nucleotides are TGTGCCACCAGACGGACAACTAGCAATCAGCCCCAGCATTTT. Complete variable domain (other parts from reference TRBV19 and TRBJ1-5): DGGITQSPKYLFRKEGQNVTLSCEQNLNHDAMYWYRQDPGQGLRLIYYSQIVNDFQKGDIAEGYSVSREKKESFPLTVTSAQKNPTAFYLCATRRTTSNQPQHFGDGTRLSIL.

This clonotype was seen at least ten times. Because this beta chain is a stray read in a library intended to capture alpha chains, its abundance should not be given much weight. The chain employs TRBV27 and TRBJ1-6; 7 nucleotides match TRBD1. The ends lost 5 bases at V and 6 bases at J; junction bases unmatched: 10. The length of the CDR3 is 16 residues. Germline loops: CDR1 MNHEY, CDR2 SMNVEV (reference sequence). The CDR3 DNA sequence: TGTGCCAGCAGTGTTAGACAGGGATCGGGTAATTCACCCCTCCACTTT. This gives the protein CASSVRQGSGNSPLHF.